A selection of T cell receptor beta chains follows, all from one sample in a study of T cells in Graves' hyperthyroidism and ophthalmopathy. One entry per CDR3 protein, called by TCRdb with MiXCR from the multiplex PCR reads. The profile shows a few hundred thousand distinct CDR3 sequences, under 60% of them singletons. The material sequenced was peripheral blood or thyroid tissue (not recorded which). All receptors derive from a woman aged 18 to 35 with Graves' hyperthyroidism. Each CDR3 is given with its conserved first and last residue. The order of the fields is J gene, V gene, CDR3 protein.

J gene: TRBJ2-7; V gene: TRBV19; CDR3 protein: CASSTQDRASYEQYF
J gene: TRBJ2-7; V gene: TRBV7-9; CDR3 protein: CASSLGGRNEQYF
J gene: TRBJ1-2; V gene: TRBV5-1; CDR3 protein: CASSFPGVRGYTF
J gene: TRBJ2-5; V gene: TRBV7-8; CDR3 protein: CASSLIGQAAQETQYF
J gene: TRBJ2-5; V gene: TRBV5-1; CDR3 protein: CASSLGTSRETQYF
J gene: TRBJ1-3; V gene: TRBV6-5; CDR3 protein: CASSQGVGNTIYF
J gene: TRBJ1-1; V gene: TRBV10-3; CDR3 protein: CASSAPGEKGAFF
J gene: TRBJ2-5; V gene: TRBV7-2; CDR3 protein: CASSLGDLQETQYF
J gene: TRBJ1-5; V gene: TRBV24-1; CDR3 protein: CATADGDGNQPQHF
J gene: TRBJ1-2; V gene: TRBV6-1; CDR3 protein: CASRETYGYTF
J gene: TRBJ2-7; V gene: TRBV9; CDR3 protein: CASSQASGSYEQYF
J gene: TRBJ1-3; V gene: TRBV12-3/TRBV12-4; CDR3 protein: CASSPSGTGAGNTIYF
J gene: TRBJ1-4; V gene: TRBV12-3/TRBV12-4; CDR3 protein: CASSRREEKLFF
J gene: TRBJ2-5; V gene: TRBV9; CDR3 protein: CASSVAGGGQVETQYF
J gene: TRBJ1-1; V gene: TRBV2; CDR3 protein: CASSEGTGKGWVAFF
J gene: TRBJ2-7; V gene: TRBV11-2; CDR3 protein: CASSSNRVEQYF
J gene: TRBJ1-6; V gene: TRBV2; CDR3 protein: CASSERLRTDNSPLHF
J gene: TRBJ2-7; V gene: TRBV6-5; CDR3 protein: CASRPGFLAEQYF
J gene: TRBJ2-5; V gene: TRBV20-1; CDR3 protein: CSVSTGQETQYF
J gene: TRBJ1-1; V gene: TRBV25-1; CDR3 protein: CASSGSPGNTEAFF
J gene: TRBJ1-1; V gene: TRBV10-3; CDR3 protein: CAISAQGNTEAFF
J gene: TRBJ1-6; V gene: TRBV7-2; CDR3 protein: CASSLMRDSPLHF
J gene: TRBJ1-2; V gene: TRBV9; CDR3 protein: CASSVRDRTGYTF
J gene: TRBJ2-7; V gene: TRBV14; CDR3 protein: CASSQGDATSQYF
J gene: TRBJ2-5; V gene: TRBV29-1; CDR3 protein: CSVCPRGQTQYF
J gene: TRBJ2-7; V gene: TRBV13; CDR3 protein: CASSHRPDLYEQYF
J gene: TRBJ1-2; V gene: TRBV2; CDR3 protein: CASSETRTGGSYGYTF
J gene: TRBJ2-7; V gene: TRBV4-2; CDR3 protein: CASSQDSTSYEQYF
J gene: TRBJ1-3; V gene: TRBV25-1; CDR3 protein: CASRLGDSGNTIYF
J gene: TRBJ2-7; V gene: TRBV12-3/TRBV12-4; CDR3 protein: CASRSTAGASEQYF
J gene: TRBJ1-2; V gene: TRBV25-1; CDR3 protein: CASSSLGQGYGYTF
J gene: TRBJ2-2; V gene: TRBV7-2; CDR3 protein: CASKFEAVNTGELFF
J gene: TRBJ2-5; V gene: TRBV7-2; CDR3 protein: CASSLWAGVWETQYF
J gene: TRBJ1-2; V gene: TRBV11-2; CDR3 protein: CASRRWGGTNYGYTF
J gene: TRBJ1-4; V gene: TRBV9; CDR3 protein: CASSVKGVANEKLFF
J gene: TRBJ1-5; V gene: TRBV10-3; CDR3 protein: CAISRGDNQPQHF
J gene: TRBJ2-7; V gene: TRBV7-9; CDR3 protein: CASSRGRLADYEQYF
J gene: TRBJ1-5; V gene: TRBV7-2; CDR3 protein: CASSLALGGAYNQPQHF
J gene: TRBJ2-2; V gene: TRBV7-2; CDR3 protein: CASSLLAGPGELFF
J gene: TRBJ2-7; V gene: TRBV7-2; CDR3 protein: CASSLERTSGTYEQYF
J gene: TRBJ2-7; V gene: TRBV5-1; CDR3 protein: CASSLDQGISYEQYF
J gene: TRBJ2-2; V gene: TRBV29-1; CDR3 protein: CSVEGHENTGELFF
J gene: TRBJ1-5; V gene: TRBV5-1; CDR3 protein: CASSLRPGTDQPQHF
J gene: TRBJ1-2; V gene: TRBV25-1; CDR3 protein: CASRDEGREVSNYGYTF
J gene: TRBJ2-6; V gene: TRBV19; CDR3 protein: CASSYRQSSGANVLTF
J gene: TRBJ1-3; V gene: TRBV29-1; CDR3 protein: CSVKRVGTGNTIYF
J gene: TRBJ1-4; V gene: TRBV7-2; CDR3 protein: CASSLMGEKLFF
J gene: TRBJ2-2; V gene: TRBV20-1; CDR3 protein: CSARDPTYEQFF
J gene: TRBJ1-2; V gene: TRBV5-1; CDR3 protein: CASSGDRGHGYTF
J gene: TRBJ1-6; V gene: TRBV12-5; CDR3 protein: CASGLVRMSGVDSPLHF
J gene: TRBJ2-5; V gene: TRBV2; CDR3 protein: CASSMILRETQYF
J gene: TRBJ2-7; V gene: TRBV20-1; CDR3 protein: CSARDRGSWTEQYF
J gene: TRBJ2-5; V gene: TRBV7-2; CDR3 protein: CASSRGETQYF
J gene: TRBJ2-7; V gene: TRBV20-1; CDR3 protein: CSASRGGLYEQYF
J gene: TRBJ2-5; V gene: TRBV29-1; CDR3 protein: CSGLRETQYF
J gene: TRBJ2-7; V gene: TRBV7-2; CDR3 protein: CASSWRGRGSYEQYF
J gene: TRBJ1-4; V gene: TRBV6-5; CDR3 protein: CASVQTGVGEKLFF
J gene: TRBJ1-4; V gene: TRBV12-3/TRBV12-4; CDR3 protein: CASSPDRLRGVFF
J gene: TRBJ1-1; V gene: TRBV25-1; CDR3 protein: CASSLEGRINTEAFF
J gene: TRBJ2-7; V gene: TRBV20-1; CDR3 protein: CSPRLAGGKQYF